Shown below are 9 T cell receptor beta chains from a single sample sequenced in a study of CD8 T cells in ankylosing spondylitis. From the 5' RACE reads, TCRdb called clonotypes with MiXCR, one entry per CDR3 protein. The table has 220,000 or so distinct CDR3 sequences, about 11% seen once. Sequenced sample: blood, either unsorted or a sorted T cell fraction (not recorded which). Receptors were obtained from a male donor with ankylosing spondylitis or in good health (not recorded which).

The chain employs TRBV6-5 and TRBJ2-3, with D unresolved. V was shortened by 0 bases and J by 2 bases, with 9 bases between the two germline ends. The CDR3 covers 15 residues. Germline V gene data show CDR1 as MNHEY and CDR2 as SVGAGI. For the CDR3, the DNA is TGTGCCAGCAGTTACTCGGTACCTGCCACAGATACGCAGTATTTT. As protein: CASSYSVPATDTQYF.

As regards this clonotype: The junction and the germline gene differ at one end; a read error may be behind it. The rearrangement uses TRBV7-7 and TRBJ2-1; no clear D. CDR1 is SSHAT and CDR2 is FNYEAQ in the germline V gene (reference sequence). This CDR3 has 14 residues. CDR3 DNA: TGTGCTAGCAGCTGGGGTGGCTCCTACAATGAGCAGTTCTTC. Translated: CASSWGGSYNEQFF.

This clonotype occurred a few times. This chain joins TRBV9 and TRBJ1-6; no firm D call. Germline CDR1 reads SGDLS; CDR2 reads YYNGEE. This CDR3 region has 12 residues. V lost 2 bases and J lost 7, with 4 bases in between. The CDR3 sequence is CASSVQNSPLHF. In DNA, the CDR3 is TGTGCCAGCAGCGTTCAAAATTCACCCCTCCACTTT.

This clonotype has at least ten counts. The J gene is TRBJ1-4, the V gene TRBV3-1; D perhaps matches TRBD1 (6 bases). Trimming removed 0 bases from V and 4 bases from J, with 9 bases in between. The V gene's germline CDR1 is LGHDT and CDR2 YNNKEL (reference sequence). The CDR3 extends over 15 amino acids. In DNA, the CDR3 is TGTGCCAGCAGCCAAGAACAGGGCCATAATGAAAAACTGTTTTTT. This codes for CASSQEQGHNEKLFF.

About this clonotype: A much larger clone lies a single base off, so this may be a read error. Likely a read error: the CDR3 ends without its conserved phenylalanine or tryptophan. The chain joins TRBV7-2 to TRBJ2-7; 11 bases agree with TRBD2. V lost 3 bases and J lost 4; bases outside the gene matches: 2. Germline V CDR1 and CDR2: SGHTA, FQGNSA. The CDR3 spans 14 residues. The CDR3, as DNA: TGTGCCAGCAGCTTGCTAGCGGGGGGATACGAGCAGTACTCC. Protein: CASSLLAGGYEQYS.

This clonotype has a count of ten or more. The V and J genes are TRBV7-2 and TRBJ2-3, with a possible D match to TRBD1 (8 bases). V was cut by 8 bases and J by 7 bases, with 19 bases left in between. CDR1 is SGHTA, CDR2 FQGNSA, per germline. The CDR3 consists of 14 residues. CDR3 sequence (DNA): TGTGCCAGCGGCCCCCGGACAGGGACTAATACGCAGTATTTT. Translated: CASGPRTGTNTQYF.

This clonotype has only a few counts. The CDR3 loop reads CASNEIFDEQFF. CDR3 nucleotide sequence: TGTGCCAGCAATGAGATCTTCGATGAGCAGTTCTTC. This rearrangement joins TRBV2 to TRBJ2-1; D unresolved. Germline V lookup: CDR1 SNHLY, CDR2 FYNNEI. The length of the CDR3 is 12 residues. The V and J ends lost 7 bases and 8 bases respectively, with 12 bases between them.

A few counts support this clonotype. This chain joins TRBV5-5 and TRBJ2-2; D gene ambiguous. This CDR3 comprises 14 residues. Germline values: CDR1 SGHKS, CDR2 YYEKEE (reference sequence). The ends were cut back, 2 bases at V and 2 bases at J, with 7 bases in the middle. CDR3: CASSLETNTGELFF. CDR3 nucleotide sequence: TGTGCCAGCAGCTTAGAGACTAACACCGGGGAGCTGTTTTTT.

There are many counts of this clonotype. The genes are TRBV7-9 and TRBJ1-1; D is uncertain. This CDR3 comprises 11 residues. V was pared by 3 bases and J by 8 bases, with 7 bases between. The germline V gene has CDR1 SEHNR and CDR2 FQNEAQ (reference sequence). The CDR3 coding sequence is TGTGCCAGCAGCTTTGGACGAGAAGCTTTCTTT. This gives the protein CASSFGREAFF.